The T cell receptor (beta chain) described here comes from a study of T cell responses to AZD1222 COVID-19 vaccine. Overall study findings and caveats: Clonal diversity may have been underestimated in mostly white British donors. Recipients of two AZD1222 doses showed rising Spike-specific TCR breadth and depth. Among AZD1222 vaccinees, only five or six were seropositive at baseline.

The study pooled second doses at about 4 or about 12 weeks. For this clone: Its antigen remains unknown.

Sequencing was performed with immunoSEQ multiplex PCR; in TCRdb, only in-frame clones are kept and a portion is missing. The sample lists around 80,000 clones; 80% to 90% were seen once. Trimming stripped 5 bases from V and 0 bases from J, with 8 bases between. This CDR3 is built from 15 residues. Germline V gene lookup returns CDR1 MDHEN and CDR2 SYDVKM. The source was peripheral blood, collected 28 days after the second AZD1222 dose. The receptor was derived from an adult who received the AZD1222 COVID-19 vaccine. The chain uses TRBV28 and TRBJ2-6; D perhaps matches TRBD2 (5 bases). The CDR3 reads CASSTRHSGANVLTF. The CDR3 DNA follows: TGTGCCAGCAGTACTAGACACTCTGGGGCCAACGTCCTGACTTTC. Full variable domain (missing parts from reference TRBV28 and TRBJ2-6): DVKVTQSSRYLVKRTGEKVFLECVQDMDHENMFWYRQDPGLGLRLIYFSYDVKMKEKGDIPEGYSVSREKKERFSLILESASTNQTSMYLCASSTRHSGANVLTFGAGSRLTVL.